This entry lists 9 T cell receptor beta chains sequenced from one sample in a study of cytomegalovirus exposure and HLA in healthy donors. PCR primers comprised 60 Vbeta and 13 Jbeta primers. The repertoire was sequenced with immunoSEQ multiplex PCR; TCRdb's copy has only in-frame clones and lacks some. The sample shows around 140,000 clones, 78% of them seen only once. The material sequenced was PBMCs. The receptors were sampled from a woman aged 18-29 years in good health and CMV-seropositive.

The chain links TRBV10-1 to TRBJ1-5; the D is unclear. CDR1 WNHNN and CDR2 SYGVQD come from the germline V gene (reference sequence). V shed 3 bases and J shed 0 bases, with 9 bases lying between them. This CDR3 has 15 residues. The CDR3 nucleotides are TGCGCCAGCAGTGAACGGCGGAGTAGCAATCAGCCCCAGCATTTT. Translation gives CASSERRSSNQPQHF.

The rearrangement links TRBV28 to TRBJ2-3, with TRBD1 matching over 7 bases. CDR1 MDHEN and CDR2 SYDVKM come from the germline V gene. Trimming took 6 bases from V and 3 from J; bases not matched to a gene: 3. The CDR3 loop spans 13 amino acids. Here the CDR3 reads CASSQGQTDTQYF. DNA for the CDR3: TGTGCCAGCAGCCAGGGACAGACAGATACGCAGTATTTT.

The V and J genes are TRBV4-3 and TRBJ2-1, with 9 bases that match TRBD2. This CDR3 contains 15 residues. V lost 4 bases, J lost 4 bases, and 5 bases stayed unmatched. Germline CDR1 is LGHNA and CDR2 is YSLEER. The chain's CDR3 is CASSRMAGGYNEQFF. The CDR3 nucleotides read TGCGCCAGCAGCCGGATGGCGGGGGGGTACAATGAGCAGTTCTTC.

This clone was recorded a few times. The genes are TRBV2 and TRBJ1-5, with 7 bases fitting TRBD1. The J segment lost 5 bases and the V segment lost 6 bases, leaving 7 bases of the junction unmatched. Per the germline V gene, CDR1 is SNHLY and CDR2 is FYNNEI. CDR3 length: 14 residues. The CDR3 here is CASSRQGGDQPQHF. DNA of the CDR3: TGTGCCAGCAGCCGACAGGGTGGGGATCAGCCCCAGCATTTT.

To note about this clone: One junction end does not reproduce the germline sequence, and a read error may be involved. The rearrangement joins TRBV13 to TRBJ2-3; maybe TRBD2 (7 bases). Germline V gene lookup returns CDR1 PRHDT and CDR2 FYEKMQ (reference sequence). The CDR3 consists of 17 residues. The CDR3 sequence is CASGFLTRGRTGDTQYF. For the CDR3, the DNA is TGTGCCAGCGGCTTTCTAACGCGGGGGCGAACAGGGGATACGCAGTATTTT.

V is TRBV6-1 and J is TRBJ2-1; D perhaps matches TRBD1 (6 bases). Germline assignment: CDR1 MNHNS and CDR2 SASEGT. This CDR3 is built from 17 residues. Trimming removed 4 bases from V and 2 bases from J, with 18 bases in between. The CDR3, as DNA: TGTGCCAGCAGTGGTTTAGGGACACGGAAAACCTACAATGAGCAGTTCTTC. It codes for CASSGLGTRKTYNEQFF.

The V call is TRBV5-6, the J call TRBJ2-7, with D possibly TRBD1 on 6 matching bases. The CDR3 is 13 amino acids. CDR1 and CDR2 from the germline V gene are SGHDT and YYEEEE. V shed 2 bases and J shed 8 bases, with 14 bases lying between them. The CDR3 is CASSLAQGHKQYF. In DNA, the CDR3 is TGTGCCAGCAGCTTAGCTCAGGGGCATAAGCAGTACTTC.

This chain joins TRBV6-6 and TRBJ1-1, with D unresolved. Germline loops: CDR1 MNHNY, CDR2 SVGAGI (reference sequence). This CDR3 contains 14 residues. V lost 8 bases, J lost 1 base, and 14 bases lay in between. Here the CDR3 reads CASQNPGRNTEAFF. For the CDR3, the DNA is TGTGCCAGCCAGAATCCAGGTAGGAACACTGAAGCTTTCTTT.

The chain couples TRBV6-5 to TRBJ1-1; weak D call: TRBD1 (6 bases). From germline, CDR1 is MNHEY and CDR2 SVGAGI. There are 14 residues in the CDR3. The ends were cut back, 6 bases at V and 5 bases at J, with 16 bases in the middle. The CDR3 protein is CASSPQGRVTEAFF. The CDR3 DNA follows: TGTGCCAGCAGCCCCCAGGGGCGGGTGACTGAAGCTTTCTTT.